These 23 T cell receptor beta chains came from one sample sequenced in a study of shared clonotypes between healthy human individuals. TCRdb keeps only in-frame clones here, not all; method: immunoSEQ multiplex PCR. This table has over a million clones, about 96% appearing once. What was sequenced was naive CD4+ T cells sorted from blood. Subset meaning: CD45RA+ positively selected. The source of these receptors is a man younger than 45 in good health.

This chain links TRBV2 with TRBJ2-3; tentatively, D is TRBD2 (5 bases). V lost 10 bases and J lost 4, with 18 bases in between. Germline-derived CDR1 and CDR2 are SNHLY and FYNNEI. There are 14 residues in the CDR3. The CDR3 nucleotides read TGTGCCACCAGGAGAAGCGAGGGATCAGATACGCAGTATTTT. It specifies CATRRSEGSDTQYF.

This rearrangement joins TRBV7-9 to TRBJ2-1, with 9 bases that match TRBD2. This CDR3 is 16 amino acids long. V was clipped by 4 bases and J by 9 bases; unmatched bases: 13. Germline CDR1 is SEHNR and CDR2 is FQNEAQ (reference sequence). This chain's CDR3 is CASSSKLAGWTVEQFF. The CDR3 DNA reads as TGTGCCAGCAGCTCCAAACTAGCGGGTTGGACCGTTGAGCAGTTCTTC.

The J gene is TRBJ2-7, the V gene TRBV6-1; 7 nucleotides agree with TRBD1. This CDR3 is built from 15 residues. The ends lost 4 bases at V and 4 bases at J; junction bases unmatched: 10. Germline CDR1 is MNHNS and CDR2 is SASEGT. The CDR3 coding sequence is TGTGCCAGCAGTGCCCAAACAGGGGATCATTACGAGCAGTACTTC. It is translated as CASSAQTGDHYEQYF.

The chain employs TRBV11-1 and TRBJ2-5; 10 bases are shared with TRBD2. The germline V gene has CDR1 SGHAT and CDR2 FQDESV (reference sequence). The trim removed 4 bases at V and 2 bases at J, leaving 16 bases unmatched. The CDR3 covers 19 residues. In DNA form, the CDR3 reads TGTGCCAGCAGCTGGACAGGACTAGCGGAACTTGGCGGACAAGAGACCCAGTACTTC. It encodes CASSWTGLAELGGQETQYF.

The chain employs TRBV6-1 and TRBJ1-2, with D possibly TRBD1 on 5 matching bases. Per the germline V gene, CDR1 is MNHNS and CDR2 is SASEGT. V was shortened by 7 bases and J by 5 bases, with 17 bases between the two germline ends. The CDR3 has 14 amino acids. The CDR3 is CASNQGPAIYGYTF. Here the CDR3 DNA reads TGTGCCAGCAACCAGGGCCCAGCTATATATGGCTACACCTTC.

CDR3 DNA: TGTGCCAGCAGCCTAGTCCCGGTAAGTGAGCCCTATAGCAATCAGCCCCAGCATTTT. Protein sequence: CASSLVPVSEPYSNQPQHF. The chain couples TRBV9 to TRBJ1-5; D remains unclear. CDR3 size: 19 residues. The V end was cut by 4 bases, the J end by 0 bases, with 23 bases between. CDR1 is SGDLS, CDR2 YYNGEE, per germline.

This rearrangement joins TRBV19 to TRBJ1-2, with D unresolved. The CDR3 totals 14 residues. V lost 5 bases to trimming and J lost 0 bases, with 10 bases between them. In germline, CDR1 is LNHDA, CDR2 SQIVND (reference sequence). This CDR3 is CASSLHTSNYGYTF. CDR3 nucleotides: TGTGCCAGTAGTTTGCACACCTCTAACTATGGCTACACCTTC.

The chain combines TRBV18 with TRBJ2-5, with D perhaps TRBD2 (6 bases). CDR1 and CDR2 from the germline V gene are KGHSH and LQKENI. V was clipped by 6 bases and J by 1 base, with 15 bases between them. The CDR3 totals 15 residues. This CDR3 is CASSLEGPFQETQYF. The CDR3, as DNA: TGTGCCAGCTCTCTGGAGGGACCCTTCCAAGAGACCCAGTACTTC. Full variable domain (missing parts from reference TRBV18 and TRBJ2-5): NAGVMQNPRHLVRRRGQEARLRCSPMKGHSHVYWYRQLPEEGLKFMVYLQKENIIDESGMPKERFSAEFPKEGPSILRIQQVVRGDSAAYFCASSLEGPFQETQYFGPGTRLLVL.

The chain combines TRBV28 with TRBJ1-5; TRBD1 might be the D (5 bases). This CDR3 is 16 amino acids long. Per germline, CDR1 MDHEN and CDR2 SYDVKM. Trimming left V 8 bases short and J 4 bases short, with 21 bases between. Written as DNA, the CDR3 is TGTGCCAGCCTCAATAACGGGCAGGGAAGGAATCAGCCCCAGCATTTT. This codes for CASLNNGQGRNQPQHF.

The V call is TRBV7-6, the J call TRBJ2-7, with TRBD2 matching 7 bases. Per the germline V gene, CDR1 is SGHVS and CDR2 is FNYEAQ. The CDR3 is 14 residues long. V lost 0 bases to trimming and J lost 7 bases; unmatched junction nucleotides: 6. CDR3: CASSLAELAGEQYF. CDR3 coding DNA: TGTGCCAGCAGCTTAGCGGAGTTAGCGGGTGAGCAGTACTTC.

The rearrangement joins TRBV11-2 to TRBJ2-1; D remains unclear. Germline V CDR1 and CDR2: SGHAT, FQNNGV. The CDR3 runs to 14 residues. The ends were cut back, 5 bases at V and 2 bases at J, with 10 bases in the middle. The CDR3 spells CASSRSEAYNEQFF. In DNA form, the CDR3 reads TGTGCCAGCAGCCGCAGTGAAGCCTACAATGAGCAGTTCTTC.

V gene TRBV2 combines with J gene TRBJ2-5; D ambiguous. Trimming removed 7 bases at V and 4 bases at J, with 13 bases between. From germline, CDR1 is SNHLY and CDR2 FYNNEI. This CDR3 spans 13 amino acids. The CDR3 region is CASTAETGETQYF. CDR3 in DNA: TGTGCCAGCACGGCCGAGACGGGAGAGACCCAGTACTTC.

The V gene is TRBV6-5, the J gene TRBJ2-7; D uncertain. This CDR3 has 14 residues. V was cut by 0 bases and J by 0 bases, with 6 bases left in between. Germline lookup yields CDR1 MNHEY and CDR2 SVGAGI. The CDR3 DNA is TGTGCCAGCAGTTACTCTGGGTTCTCCTACGAGCAGTACTTC. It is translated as CASSYSGFSYEQYF.

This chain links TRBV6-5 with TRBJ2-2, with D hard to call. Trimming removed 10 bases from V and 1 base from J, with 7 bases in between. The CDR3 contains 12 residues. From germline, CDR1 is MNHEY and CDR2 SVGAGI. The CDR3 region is CATLENTGELFF. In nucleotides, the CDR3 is TGTGCCACCCTAGAGAACACCGGGGAGCTGTTTTTT.

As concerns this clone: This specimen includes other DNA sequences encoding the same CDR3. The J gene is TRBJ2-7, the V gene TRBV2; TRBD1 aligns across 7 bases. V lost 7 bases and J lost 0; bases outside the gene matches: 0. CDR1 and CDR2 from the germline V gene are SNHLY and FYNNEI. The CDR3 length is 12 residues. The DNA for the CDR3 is TGTGCCAGCAACAGGGGCTCCTACGAGCAGTACTTC. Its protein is CASNRGSYEQYF.

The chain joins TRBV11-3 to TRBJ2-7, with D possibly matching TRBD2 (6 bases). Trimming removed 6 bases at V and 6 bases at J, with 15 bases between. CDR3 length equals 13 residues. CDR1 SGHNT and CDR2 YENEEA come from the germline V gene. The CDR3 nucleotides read TGTGCCAGCAGTCGGGAGAGTGGGGGCGAGCAGTACTTC. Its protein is CASSRESGGEQYF.

In nucleotides, the CDR3 is TGTGCCAGCTCACCAAGCAGGACACACGCCAGCACAGATACGCAGTATTTT. Amino acids: CASSPSRTHASTDTQYF. The rearrangement uses TRBV18 and TRBJ2-3; the D gene is possibly TRBD1 (5 bases). CDR3 length equals 17 residues. V was trimmed by 2 bases and J by 0 bases, leaving 15 bases between them. Germline lookup yields CDR1 KGHSH and CDR2 LQKENI.

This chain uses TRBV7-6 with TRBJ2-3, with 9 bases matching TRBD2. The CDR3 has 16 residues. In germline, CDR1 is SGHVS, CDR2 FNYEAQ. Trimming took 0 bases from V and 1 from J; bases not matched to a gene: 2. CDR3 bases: TGTGCCAGCAGCTTAGCACTAGCGGGCCGCACAGATACGCAGTATTTT. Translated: CASSLALAGRTDTQYF.

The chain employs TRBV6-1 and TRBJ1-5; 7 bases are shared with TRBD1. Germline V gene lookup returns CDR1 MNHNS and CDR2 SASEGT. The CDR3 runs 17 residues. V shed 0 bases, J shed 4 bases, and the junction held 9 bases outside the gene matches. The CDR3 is CASSEAGRTGVNQPQHF. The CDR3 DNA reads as TGTGCCAGCAGTGAAGCCGGACGAACAGGGGTAAATCAGCCCCAGCATTTT.

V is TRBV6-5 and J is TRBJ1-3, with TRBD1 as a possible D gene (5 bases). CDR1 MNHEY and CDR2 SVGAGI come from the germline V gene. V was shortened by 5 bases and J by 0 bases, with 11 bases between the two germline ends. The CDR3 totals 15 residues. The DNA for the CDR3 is TGTGCCAGCAGTGCCACACAGGTCTCTGGAAACACCATATATTTT. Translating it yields CASSATQVSGNTIYF.

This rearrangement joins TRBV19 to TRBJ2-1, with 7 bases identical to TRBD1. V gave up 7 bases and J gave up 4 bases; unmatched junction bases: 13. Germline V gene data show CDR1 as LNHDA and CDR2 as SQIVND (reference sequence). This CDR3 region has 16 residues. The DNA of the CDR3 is TGTGCCAGTAAGGTGACAGGGAGTAATTCGTACAATGAGCAGTTCTTC. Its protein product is CASKVTGSNSYNEQFF.

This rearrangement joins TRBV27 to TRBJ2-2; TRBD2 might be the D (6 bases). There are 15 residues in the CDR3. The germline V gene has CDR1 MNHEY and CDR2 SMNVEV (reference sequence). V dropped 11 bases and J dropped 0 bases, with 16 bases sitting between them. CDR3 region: CASHRGRPNTGELFF. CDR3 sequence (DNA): TGTGCCTCGCACCGAGGGAGGCCGAACACCGGGGAGCTGTTTTTT.

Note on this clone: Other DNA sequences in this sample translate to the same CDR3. Here the CDR3 DNA reads TGTGCCAGCAGTTTTTCGGGACAGGGGACCGATACGCAGTATTTT. Translated: CASSFSGQGTDTQYF. This chain connects TRBV28 to TRBJ2-3, with 10 positions matching TRBD1. With V trimmed by 3 bases and J by 6 bases, 6 bases remained unmatched. Germline V gene lookup returns CDR1 MDHEN and CDR2 SYDVKM. This CDR3 has 15 residues. Together with reference TRBV28 and TRBJ2-3, the CDR3 gives the full variable domain: DVKVTQSSRYLVKRTGEKVFLECVQDMDHENMFWYRQDPGLGLRLIYFSYDVKMKEKGDIPEGYSVSREKKERFSLILESASTNQTSMYLCASSFSGQGTDTQYFGPGTRLTVL.